Following are 12 T cell receptor beta chains from one sample sequenced in a study of blood T cell repertoires in COVID-19. TCRdb's table, derived via immunoSEQ multiplex PCR, lists solely in-frame clones and lacks some. The sample holds hundreds of thousands of clones, 75% to 90% seen once. The sample consisted of peripheral blood. The receptors here all came from a man aged 55 to 70 who had recovered from COVID-19.

This clone showed up just a few times. This sequence joins TRBV4-1 and TRBJ2-7, with 7 nucleotides matching TRBD2. CDR3 size: 15 residues. The junction had 10 bases not matched to a gene; V was cut back by 6 bases and J by 2 bases. CDR1 is MGHRA and CDR2 is YSYEKL in the germline V gene. CDR3 sequence: CASRHLTGGAYEQYF. CDR3 bases: TGCGCCAGCAGACACCTCACGGGGGGTGCCTACGAGCAGTACTTC.

This clone was seen just once. The chain recombines TRBV4-2 with TRBJ1-2; the match to TRBD1 covers 9 bases. J lost 8 bases, V lost 2 bases, and 15 bases had no gene match. Per germline, CDR1 LGHNA and CDR2 YNFKEQ. This CDR3 has 17 amino acids. This CDR3 is CASSQTGTGLVLGGYTF. In DNA, the CDR3 is TGTGCCAGCAGCCAAACCGGGACAGGGTTGGTTCTGGGGGGCTACACCTTC.

The CDR3 spells CASSLREYQPQHF. For the CDR3, the DNA is TGTGCCAGCAGCTTGAGGGAGTATCAGCCCCAGCATTTT. This rearrangement joins TRBV5-6 to TRBJ1-5; the D is unclear. CDR1 and CDR2 from the germline V gene are SGHDT and YYEEEE. CDR3 length equals 13 residues. V was trimmed by 1 base and J by 5 bases, leaving 7 bases between them.

The gene calls are TRBV15 and TRBJ1-4, with 9 bases matching TRBD1. Germline lookup yields CDR1 LNHNV and CDR2 YYDKDF (reference sequence). The CDR3 covers 16 residues. The junction had 9 bases not matched to a gene; V was cut back by 5 bases and J by 5 bases. CDR3 nucleotides: TGTGCCACCAGCCCAAACCCCGGGACAGGGAATGAAAAACTGTTTTTT. Encoded protein: CATSPNPGTGNEKLFF.

V and J are TRBV11-2 and TRBJ1-2; 7 bases match TRBD1. The J segment lost 5 bases and the V segment lost 3 bases, leaving 6 bases of the junction unmatched. From germline, CDR1 is SGHAT and CDR2 FQNNGV. This CDR3 comprises 14 residues. The CDR3 spells CASSFAGGRYGYTF. CDR3 sequence (DNA): TGTGCCAGCAGCTTCGCAGGGGGTCGTTATGGCTACACCTTC.

V is TRBV5-1 and J is TRBJ2-2; the D gene is possibly TRBD2 (6 bases). This CDR3 has 16 amino acids. The germline V and J ends were trimmed by 6 bases and 5 bases, with 20 bases remaining between them. Looked up from germline, CDR1 is SGHRS and CDR2 is YFSETQ. DNA of the CDR3: TGCGCCAGCATCCCTGGAGGGCGGGTTGATACCGGGGAGCTGTTTTTT. Residues: CASIPGGRVDTGELFF. Variable domain in full (rest from reference TRBV5-1 and TRBJ2-2): KAGVTQTPRYLIKTRGQQVTLSCSPISGHRSVSWYQQTPGQGLQFLFEYFSETQRNKGNFPGRFSGRQFSNSRSEMNVSTLELGDSALYLCASIPGGRVDTGELFFGEGSRLTVL.

This chain joins TRBV24-1 and TRBJ2-6; no clear D gene. The CDR3 is 16 residues long. Germline assignment: CDR1 KGHDR and CDR2 SFDVKD. V was clipped by 7 bases and J by 0 bases, with 12 bases between them. Here the CDR3 reads CATSNSRSSGANVLTF. In DNA, the CDR3 is TGTGCCACCAGCAACTCCCGGAGCTCTGGGGCCAACGTCCTGACTTTC.

The J gene is TRBJ1-2, the V gene TRBV18, with D perhaps matching TRBD1 (5 bases). The length of the CDR3 is 14 residues. Germline V lookup: CDR1 KGHSH, CDR2 LQKENI. V was clipped by 6 bases and J by 6 bases, with 17 bases between them. CDR3 DNA sequence: TGTGCCAGCTCCCCCAGGGACTTAATCGATGGCTACACCTTC. Amino acid sequence: CASSPRDLIDGYTF.

The V call is TRBV5-1, the J call TRBJ2-7, with 8 positions matching TRBD1. Germline lookup yields CDR1 SGHRS and CDR2 YFSETQ. The CDR3 has 17 residues. V trimming: 4 bases; J trimming: 7 bases; junction bases outside the gene matches: 19. This CDR3 is CASSRISGTGGLREQYF. Written as DNA, the CDR3 is TGCGCCAGCAGCCGAATATCTGGGACAGGTGGGCTCAGGGAGCAGTACTTC.

The chain carries TRBV7-2 and TRBJ2-7; no definite D call. The V end was cut by 0 bases, the J end by 0 bases, with 12 bases between. Looked up from germline, CDR1 is SGHTA and CDR2 is FQGNSA. CDR3 size: 16 residues. The CDR3 region has the DNA TGTGCCAGCAGCTTAGCGGCGGTTTCTGGCTCCTACGAGCAGTACTTC. This gives the protein CASSLAAVSGSYEQYF.

V gene TRBV19 combines with J gene TRBJ1-5; perhaps TRBD1 as D (5 bases). This CDR3 has 14 residues. Trimming stripped 4 bases from V and 3 bases from J, with 10 bases between. Germline CDR1 and CDR2: LNHDA and SQIVND (reference sequence). The CDR3 protein is CASSNTGDNQPQHF. CDR3 bases: TGTGCCAGTAGTAATACAGGCGACAATCAGCCCCAGCATTTT.

V usage is TRBV27 and J usage is TRBJ2-2; TRBD2 aligns across 7 bases. This CDR3 spans 15 amino acids. Per the germline V gene, CDR1 is MNHEY and CDR2 is SMNVEV (reference sequence). V was clipped by 8 bases and J by 3 bases; unmatched bases: 9. CDR3 protein: CASGRRESDTGELFF. Written as DNA, the CDR3 is TGTGCCAGCGGACGGCGGGAGTCGGACACCGGGGAGCTGTTTTTT.